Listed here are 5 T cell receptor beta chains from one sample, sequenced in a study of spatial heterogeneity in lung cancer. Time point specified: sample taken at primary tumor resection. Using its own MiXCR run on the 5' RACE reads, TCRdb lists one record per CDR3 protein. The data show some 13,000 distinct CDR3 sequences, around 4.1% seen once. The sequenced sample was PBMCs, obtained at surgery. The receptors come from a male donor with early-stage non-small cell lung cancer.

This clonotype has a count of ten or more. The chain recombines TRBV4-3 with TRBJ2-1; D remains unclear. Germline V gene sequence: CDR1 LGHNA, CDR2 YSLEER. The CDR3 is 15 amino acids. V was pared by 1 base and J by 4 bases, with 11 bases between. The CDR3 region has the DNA TGCGCCAGCAGCCAAGTCCCCGGATCATACAATGAGCAGTTCTTC. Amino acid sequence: CASSQVPGSYNEQFF.

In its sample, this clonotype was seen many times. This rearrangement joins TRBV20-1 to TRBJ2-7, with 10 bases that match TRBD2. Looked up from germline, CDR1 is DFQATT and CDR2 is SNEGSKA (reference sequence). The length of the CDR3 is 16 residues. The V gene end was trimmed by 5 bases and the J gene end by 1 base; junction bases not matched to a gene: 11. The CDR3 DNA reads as TGCAGTGCTCCGGCCCCCAGCGGGGGGGGTTCCTACGAGCAGTACTTC. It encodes CSAPAPSGGGSYEQYF.

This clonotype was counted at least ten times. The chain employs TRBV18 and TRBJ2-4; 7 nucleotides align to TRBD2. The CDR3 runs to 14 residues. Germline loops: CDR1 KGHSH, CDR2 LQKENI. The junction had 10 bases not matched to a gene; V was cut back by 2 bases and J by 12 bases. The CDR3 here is CASSPEASGSSQYF. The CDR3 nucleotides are TGTGCCAGCTCACCAGAGGCTAGCGGTTCATCTCAGTACTTC.

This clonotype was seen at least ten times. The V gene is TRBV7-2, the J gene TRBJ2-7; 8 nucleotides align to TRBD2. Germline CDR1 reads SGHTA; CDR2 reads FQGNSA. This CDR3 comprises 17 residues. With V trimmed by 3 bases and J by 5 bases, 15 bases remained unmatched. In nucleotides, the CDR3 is TGTGCCAGCAGCTTGGGGAAGTTCGGGAGGGCCTGGGACGAGCAGTACTTC. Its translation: CASSLGKFGRAWDEQYF.

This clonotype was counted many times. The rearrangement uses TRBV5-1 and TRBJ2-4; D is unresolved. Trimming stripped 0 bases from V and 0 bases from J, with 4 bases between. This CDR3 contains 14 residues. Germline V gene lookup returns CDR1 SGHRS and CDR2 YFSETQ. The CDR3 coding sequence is TGCGCCAGCAGCTTGGCCATAGCCAAAAACATTCAGTACTTC. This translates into CASSLAIAKNIQYF. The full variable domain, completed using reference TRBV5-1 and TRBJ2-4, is KAGVTQTPRYLIKTRGQQVTLSCSPISGHRSVSWYQQTPGQGLQFLFEYFSETQRNKGNFPGRFSGRQFSNSRSEMNVSTLELGDSALYLCASSLAIAKNIQYFGAGTRLSVL.